One sample yielded the 24 T cell receptor beta chains listed below, sequenced in a study of CD8 T cells in Susac syndrome. The RNA input was about 0.45 to 1 ug, and it was reverse transcribed with random hexamers. TCRdb re-derived calls from the immunoSEQ multiplex PCR reads in MiXCR, one entry per CDR3 protein. The table records roughly 180,000 distinct CDR3 sequences, 80% to 95% of them present only once. Sequencing was carried out using CD4+ T cells from PBMCs. The receptors come from a human donor with multiple sclerosis.

The J gene is TRBJ2-7, the V gene TRBV5-1; tentatively, D is TRBD2 (7 bases). The CDR3 loop spans 13 amino acids. Germline V gene lookup returns CDR1 SGHRS and CDR2 YFSETQ. Trimming took off 5 bases at V and 1 base at J, with 10 bases between the two ends. The CDR3 here is CASRGGDSYEQYF. CDR3 sequence (DNA): TGCGCCAGCAGAGGGGGGGATTCCTACGAGCAGTACTTC.

This clonotype came up a few times. The chain recombines TRBV4-1 with TRBJ1-2; the match to TRBD1 covers 7 bases. Germline V CDR1 and CDR2: MGHRA, YSYEKL. The CDR3 sequence is 16 residues long. V was clipped by 1 base and J by 6 bases; unmatched bases: 11. Written as DNA, the CDR3 is TGCGCCAGCAGCCAAGGGAGGTCCCTAACAGGGGATGGCTACACCTTC. Its protein is CASSQGRSLTGDGYTF.

This clonotype was observed a single time. The chain links TRBV3-1 to TRBJ2-7; 9 positions match TRBD2. The V gene end was trimmed by 4 bases and the J gene end by 5 bases; junction bases not matched to a gene: 6. The CDR3 extends over 14 amino acids. CDR1 LGHDT and CDR2 YNNKEL come from the germline V gene (reference sequence). This CDR3 reads CASSPGTSKDEQYF. CDR3 bases: TGTGCCAGCAGCCCAGGGACTAGCAAGGACGAGCAGTACTTC.

The chain has TRBV5-1 and TRBJ1-2, with D perhaps TRBD1 (6 bases). Germline assignment: CDR1 SGHRS and CDR2 YFSETQ. V lost 0 bases, J lost 0 bases, and 12 bases lay in between. This CDR3 region has 16 residues. CDR3 nucleotides: TGCGCCAGCAGCTTGGTTGGGACACCCTCTAACTATGGCTACACCTTC. This codes for CASSLVGTPSNYGYTF.

The chain uses TRBV2 and TRBJ1-5, with TRBD1 identical over 8 bases. Germline loops: CDR1 SNHLY, CDR2 FYNNEI. Trimming removed 6 bases from V and 2 bases from J; junction bases left unmatched: 3. This CDR3 spans 14 amino acids. DNA for the CDR3: TGTGCCAGCAGGCCGGGACAGGGCAATCAGCCCCAGCATTTT. The encoded protein is CASRPGQGNQPQHF.

The chain couples TRBV3-1 to TRBJ1-2; 10 nucleotides match TRBD1. From germline, CDR1 is LGHDT and CDR2 YNNKEL (reference sequence). This CDR3 contains 16 residues. With 4 bases clipped from V and 7 bases from J, the junction kept 12 bases outside the gene matches. CDR3 residues: CASSPFDRGHPLGYTF. In DNA form, the CDR3 reads TGTGCCAGCAGCCCCTTCGACAGGGGGCATCCCCTTGGCTACACCTTC.

This rearrangement joins TRBV19 to TRBJ1-5; the D is unclear. V lost 0 bases, J lost 1 base, and 10 bases lay in between. In germline, CDR1 is LNHDA, CDR2 SQIVND (reference sequence). CDR3 length equals 16 residues. CDR3 DNA: TGTGCCAGTAGTATAGATCGCAGCCCGAGCAATCAGCCCCAGCATTTT. This gives the protein CASSIDRSPSNQPQHF.

This chain uses TRBV4-1 with TRBJ1-2, with 8 bases fitting TRBD1. CDR1 and CDR2 (germline): MGHRA, YSYEKL. With 5 bases clipped from V and 1 base from J, the junction kept 6 bases outside the gene matches. The CDR3 is 15 amino acids. CDR3 nucleotide sequence: TGCGCCAGCAGCTCCCCGGACAGGGTTAACTATGGCTACACCTTC. Translated, it gives CASSSPDRVNYGYTF.

The V and J genes are TRBV7-2 and TRBJ2-1; unclear D gene. This CDR3 is built from 14 residues. Germline lookup yields CDR1 SGHTA and CDR2 FQGNSA. Between the trimmed V and J ends, which lost 1 base and 6 bases, there was a span of 10 bases. CDR3 coding DNA: TGTGCCAGCAGCTTAGACCCCAAGGGCAATGAGCAGTTCTTC. This gives the protein CASSLDPKGNEQFF.

This chain connects TRBV19 to TRBJ1-1; D is unclear. This CDR3 is built from 13 residues. V lost 7 bases, J lost 1 base, and 10 bases lay in between. Looked up from germline, CDR1 is LNHDA and CDR2 is SQIVND (reference sequence). CDR3 protein: CASTRRKNTEAFF. The CDR3 DNA is TGTGCCAGTACCAGGAGGAAGAACACTGAAGCTTTCTTT.

The chain recombines TRBV30 with TRBJ1-1; D is ambiguous. V was cut by 5 bases and J by 1 base, with 11 bases left in between. The length of the CDR3 is 13 residues. Looked up from germline, CDR1 is GTSNPN and CDR2 is SVGIG (reference sequence). This chain's CDR3 is CAWVRAGNTEAFF. Here the CDR3 DNA reads TGTGCCTGGGTTAGAGCAGGGAACACTGAAGCTTTCTTT.

V gene TRBV11-2 combines with J gene TRBJ2-7, with D perhaps TRBD2 (5 bases). The germline CDR1 and CDR2 sequences are SGHAT and FQNNGV. The CDR3 spans 14 residues. V was clipped by 4 bases and J by 5 bases, with 15 bases between them. The CDR3 DNA reads TGTGCCAGCAGCTCGAACTTAGAGGGCCACGAGCAGTACTTC. Residues: CASSSNLEGHEQYF.

CDR3 bases: TGTGCCAGCAGGGGGTGGGGAACTAGCGGTGAGACCCAGTACTTC. Its translation: CASRGWGTSGETQYF. The rearrangement uses TRBV19 and TRBJ2-5, with D perhaps TRBD2 (8 bases). Looked up from germline, CDR1 is LNHDA and CDR2 is SQIVND (reference sequence). The V end was cut by 9 bases, the J end by 5 bases, with 22 bases between. The CDR3 has 15 amino acids.

This chain connects TRBV4-2 to TRBJ2-2, with TRBD2 matching over 10 bases. With V trimmed by 3 bases and J by 0 bases, 7 bases remained unmatched. Germline V CDR1 and CDR2: LGHNA, YNFKEQ. This CDR3 spans 18 amino acids. The CDR3 is CASSQSVLAGANTGELFF. CDR3 sequence (DNA): TGTGCCAGCAGCCAGTCCGTCCTAGCGGGGGCGAACACCGGGGAGCTGTTTTTT.

V usage is TRBV5-6 and J usage is TRBJ1-1; D ambiguous. CDR1 and CDR2 from the germline V gene are SGHDT and YYEEEE. Trimming cost V 1 base and J 4 bases, with 8 bases left between them. The CDR3 is made up of 13 amino acids. CDR3 DNA sequence: TGTGCCAGCAGCTTGACGAGGGCCACTGAAGCTTTCTTT. Translated: CASSLTRATEAFF.

This clonotype was recorded only once. The chain carries TRBV7-9 and TRBJ1-5; D not resolved. The germline V gene encodes CDR1 SEHNR and CDR2 FQNEAQ (reference sequence). Trimming removed 5 bases from V and 0 bases from J, with 8 bases in between. CDR3 size: 14 residues. The CDR3 protein is CASSQDYSNQPQHF. The CDR3 coding sequence is TGTGCCAGCAGCCAAGACTATAGCAATCAGCCCCAGCATTTT.

The chain links TRBV12-3 or TRBV12-4 to TRBJ2-1; possibly TRBD1 or TRBD2 for D (5 bases each). The CDR3 is 12 amino acids. The V gene lost 10 bases and the J gene lost 8 bases, with 15 bases spanning the gap. The CDR3 coding sequence is TGTGCCACCAGGGTCCTGGGAGATGAGCAGTTCTTC. This encodes CATRVLGDEQFF.

The V gene is TRBV5-1, the J gene TRBJ1-1; D remains ambiguous. CDR1 and CDR2 (germline): SGHRS, YFSETQ. The CDR3 extends over 14 amino acids. The germline V and J ends were trimmed by 7 bases and 0 bases, with 13 bases remaining between them. In nucleotides, the CDR3 is TGCGCCAGCCGGCTAGACGGGTTGAACACTGAAGCTTTCTTT. Protein: CASRLDGLNTEAFF.

The chain is built from TRBV30 and TRBJ2-4; TRBD1 matches at 8 bases. Germline V lookup: CDR1 GTSNPN, CDR2 SVGIG (reference sequence). V dropped 7 bases and J dropped 7; count of bases not matched to a gene: 9. The CDR3 consists of 13 residues. In nucleotides, the CDR3 is TGTGCCTCCTCCGGGACAGGAGGGAACATTCAGTACTTC. It yields the protein CASSGTGGNIQYF.

The chain links TRBV19 to TRBJ2-5, with D possibly TRBD1 on 6 matching bases. The ends were cut back, 6 bases at V and 4 bases at J, with 15 bases in the middle. Germline V gene data show CDR1 as LNHDA and CDR2 as SQIVND (reference sequence). The CDR3 consists of 14 residues. Written as DNA, the CDR3 is TGTGCCAGTAGCAACACAGGGTTGAGAGAGACCCAGTACTTC. It specifies CASSNTGLRETQYF.

This clonotype was seen only once. V is TRBV5-6 and J is TRBJ2-3; D call uncertain. Trimming removed 0 bases at V and 7 bases at J, with 3 bases between. Germline V gene sequence: CDR1 SGHDT, CDR2 YYEEEE. The CDR3 extends over 11 amino acids. The CDR3 bases are TGTGCCAGCAGCTTGGTCCATACGCAGTATTTT. Residues: CASSLVHTQYF.

The chain has TRBV5-4 and TRBJ2-5; TRBD1 aligns across 7 bases. V shed 4 bases, J shed 2 bases, and the junction held 5 bases outside the gene matches. Germline loops: CDR1 SGHNT, CDR2 YYREEE (reference sequence). This CDR3 has 14 amino acids. CDR3 loop: CASSPGQPQETQYF. The CDR3 coding sequence is TGTGCCAGCAGCCCGGGACAGCCACAAGAGACCCAGTACTTC.

The chain is built from TRBV20-1 and TRBJ2-6; D is undetermined. The CDR3 is 15 amino acids. Trimming cost V 2 bases and J 0 bases, with 8 bases left between them. Per the germline V gene, CDR1 is DFQATT and CDR2 is SNEGSKA (reference sequence). The CDR3 DNA is TGCAGTGCTAGACCCATCTTCTCTGGGGCCAACGTCCTGACTTTC. Amino acids: CSARPIFSGANVLTF.

The chain is built from TRBV7-9 and TRBJ2-5, with 9 bases fitting TRBD2. Germline V CDR1 and CDR2: SEHNR, FQNEAQ (reference sequence). CDR3 length: 14 residues. V dropped 5 bases and J dropped 5; count of bases not matched to a gene: 6. The CDR3 region is CASSRGTSGETQYF. As DNA, the CDR3 is TGTGCCAGCAGCCGGGGTACTAGCGGGGAGACCCAGTACTTC.